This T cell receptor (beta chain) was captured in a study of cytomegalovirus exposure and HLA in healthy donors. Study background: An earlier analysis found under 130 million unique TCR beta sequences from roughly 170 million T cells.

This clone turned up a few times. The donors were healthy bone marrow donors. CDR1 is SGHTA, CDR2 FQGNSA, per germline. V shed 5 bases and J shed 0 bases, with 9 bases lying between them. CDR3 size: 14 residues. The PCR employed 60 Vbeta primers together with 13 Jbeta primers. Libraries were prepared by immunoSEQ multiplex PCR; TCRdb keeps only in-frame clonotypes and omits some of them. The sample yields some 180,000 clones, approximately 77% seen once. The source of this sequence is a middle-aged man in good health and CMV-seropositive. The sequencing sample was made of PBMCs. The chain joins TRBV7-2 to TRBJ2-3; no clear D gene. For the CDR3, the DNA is TGTGCCAGCAGCCCGGTATTTAGCACAGATACGCAGTATTTT. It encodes CASSPVFSTDTQYF.